The sequence of this T cell receptor (beta chain) was determined in a study of glioma-infiltrating T cells after dendritic cell vaccination. The CDR3 loop spans 17 amino acids. The germline V gene encodes CDR1 SGHTA and CDR2 FQGNSA. V lost 1 base and J lost 1, with 16 bases in between. Data came from immunoSEQ multiplex PCR; TCRdb stores just in-frame clones and leaves some out. The table records roughly 80,000 clones, roughly 84% of them present only once. The time point: after dendritic cell vaccination, including at tumor progression/relapse. The genes are TRBV7-2 and TRBJ1-2; D is unclear. This specimen was blood, taken after dendritic cell vaccination. The TCR sequence derives from a human donor with glioblastoma. CDR3 sequence (DNA): TGTGCCAGCAGCTTAGTGGTACTTCTCCCGGGTAACTATGGCTACACCTTC. Translation gives CASSLVVLLPGNYGYTF. Drawing the rest from reference TRBV7-2 and TRBJ1-2, the complete variable domain is GAGVSQSPSNKVTEKGKDVELRCDPISGHTALYWYRQSLGQGLEFLIYFQGNSAPDKSGLPSDRFSAERTGGSVSTLTIQRTQQEDSAVYLCASSLVVLLPGNYGYTFGSGTRLTVV.